The present TCR beta chain was sequenced within a study of T cells after yellow fever vaccination. Study-level results: By day 5 rather than day 15, the secondary response had peaked, though it was weaker.

TCR cDNA, made by 5'RACE template switching, carried an added universal primer site and UMIs. MiXCR was run by TCRdb on the 5' RACE reads, yielding one entry per CDR3 protein. The sample contains around 610,000 distinct CDR3 sequences, less than 15% of which appear only once. This CDR3 is 17 amino acids long. Germline lookup yields CDR1 MDHEN and CDR2 SYDVKM. V lost 10 bases to trimming and J lost 0 bases; unmatched junction nucleotides: 11. Of note for this clonotype: No antigen is known for it.

This material consisted of PBMCs, taken on the day of the yellow fever booster vaccination. This receptor was taken from a man younger than 45 who received the YFV17D yellow fever vaccine. V gene TRBV28 combines with J gene TRBJ2-2; 10 bases map to TRBD2. CDR3 coding DNA: TGTGCCACCCCCTCCGACCTAGCGGGAGCGAACACCGGGGAGCTGTTTTTT. Amino acid sequence: CATPSDLAGANTGELFF.